Reported below is one T cell receptor beta chain. Antigen unknown. The CDR3 runs 13 residues. Germline V gene lookup returns CDR1 SGHRS and CDR2 YFSETQ. The data were taken from a study of monozygotic twins with inflammatory bowel disease. Eight distinct reactions (per sample) were used to make the cDNA. TCRalpha and TCRbeta cDNA was put through two nested PCRs of roughly 17 and 9 cycles. TCRdb re-called the 5' RACE reads and catalogs CDR3 proteins one per entry, DNA excluded. This sample's table has 350,000 to 500,000 distinct CDR3 sequences. Broader study findings: Perhaps reflecting limited power, concordant and discordant twins did not differ in repertoire similarity. Lower sharing of clonotypes with other individuals was seen in IBD patients than in healthy twins. This was most marked in patients showing signs of disease activity.

The chain recombines TRBV5-1 with TRBJ1-1. What was sequenced was blood. The TCR originated in a human donor with ulcerative colitis or Crohn's disease, or a healthy co-twin of an affected twin (not recorded which). Here the CDR3 reads CASWDRIGTEAFF.